These T cell receptor beta chains were read from a single sample in a study of shared clonotypes between healthy human individuals. The method was immunoSEQ multiplex PCR; TCRdb's version includes in-frame clones alone and lacks a portion of them. The sample includes 2,500,000 or so clones, around 90% seen only once; the top ten take 0.14%. What was sequenced was naive CD4+ T cells sorted from blood. These receptors were taken from a young man in good health. The conserved cysteine and the conserved F or W are not part of the CDR3 here.

j_gene	v_gene	CDR3aa
TRBJ2-1	TRBV7-2	ASSLGTSALNEQF
TRBJ2-2	TRBV2	ASSEVTGELF
TRBJ2-7	TRBV5-4	ASSLEPRTSAYEQY
TRBJ2-5	TRBV4-3	ASSQDRSIQGETQY
TRBJ1-5	TRBV18	ASSPGQINQPQH
TRBJ1-2	TRBV18	ASSPGTDNYGYT
TRBJ2-1	TRBV7-2	ASSLAGGNYNEQF
TRBJ1-5	TRBV6-1	ASSEDNDRYSNQPQH
TRBJ1-1	TRBV2	ASTPGRTEAF
TRBJ1-6	TRBV5-4	ASSLKPEGPYNSPLH
TRBJ2-1	TRBV15	ATSRDRAGGPGRGRNEQF
TRBJ1-6	TRBV30	AWTLDRGLGSPLH
TRBJ2-1	TRBV5-1	ASSGTGLSRNEQF
TRBJ2-3	TRBV11-2	ASSPGLAGFTDTQY
TRBJ2-5	TRBV7-9	ASSKLRETQY
TRBJ2-2	TRBV7-9	ASGYGLAAGELF
TRBJ2-2	TRBV5-4	ASSSMVAGELF
TRBJ1-4	TRBV7-9	ASSLGGTGLEKLF